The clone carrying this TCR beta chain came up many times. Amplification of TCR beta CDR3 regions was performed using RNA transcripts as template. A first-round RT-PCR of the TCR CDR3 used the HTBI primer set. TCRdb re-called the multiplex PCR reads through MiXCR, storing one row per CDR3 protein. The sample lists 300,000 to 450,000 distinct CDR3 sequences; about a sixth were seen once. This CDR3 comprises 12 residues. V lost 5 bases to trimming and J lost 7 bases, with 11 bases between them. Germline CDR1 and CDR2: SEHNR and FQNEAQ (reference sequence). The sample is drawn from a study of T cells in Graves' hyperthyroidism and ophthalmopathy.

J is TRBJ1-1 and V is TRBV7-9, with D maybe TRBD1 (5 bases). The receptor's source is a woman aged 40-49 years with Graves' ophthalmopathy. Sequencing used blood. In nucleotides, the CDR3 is TGTGCCAGCAGCCCTTGGACAATTGAAGCTTTCTTT. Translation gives CASSPWTIEAFF. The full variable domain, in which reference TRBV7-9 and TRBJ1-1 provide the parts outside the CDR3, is DTGVSQNPRHKITKRGQNVTFRCDPISEHNRLYWYRQTLGQGPEFLTYFQNEAQLEKSRLLSDRFSAERPKGSFSTLEIQRTEQGDSAMYLCASSPWTIEAFFGQGTRLTVV.